One and the same sample provided the 29 T cell receptor beta chains below, sequenced in a study of blood T cell repertoires in COVID-19. TCRdb's table, derived via immunoSEQ multiplex PCR, lists solely in-frame clones and lacks some. The sample contains some 130,000 clones, around four fifths of which appear only once. The material sequenced was peripheral blood. The receptors come from a man in his fifties or sixties who had recovered from COVID-19.

The chain carries TRBV15 and TRBJ1-5; 9 bases line up with TRBD1. With 6 bases clipped from V and 2 bases from J, the junction kept 2 bases outside the gene matches. Germline CDR1 reads LNHNV; CDR2 reads YYDKDF (reference sequence). This CDR3 is built from 14 residues. CDR3 sequence: CATRTGGGNQPQHF. CDR3 bases: TGTGCCACCAGGACAGGGGGGGGCAATCAGCCCCAGCATTTT.

This chain links TRBV5-1 with TRBJ2-2; 8 nucleotides align to TRBD1. The ends lost 3 bases at V and 1 base at J; junction bases unmatched: 5. The CDR3 covers 16 residues. CDR1 is SGHRS, CDR2 YFSETQ, per germline. The CDR3 nucleotides read TGCGCCAGCAGCTGGACCGGGACAGGGAACACCGGGGAGCTGTTTTTT. This gives the protein CASSWTGTGNTGELFF.

The CDR3 DNA reads TGTGCAAGTCGCTTAGCCGGGGAGAGGGGAGGATTGGGTAATGAAAAACTGTTTTTT. Translation: CASRLAGERGGLGNEKLFF. The rearrangement links TRBV12-2 to TRBJ1-4. TRBV12-2 is marked as a pseudogene. The CDR3 runs 19 residues.

This chain links TRBV30 with TRBJ1-2, with D hard to call. Germline-derived CDR1 and CDR2 are GTSNPN and SVGIG (reference sequence). This CDR3 comprises 13 residues. The germline V and J ends were trimmed by 3 bases and 3 bases, with 11 bases remaining between them. The CDR3 nucleotides read TGTGCCTGGAGGACATCAGCACACTATGGCTACACCTTC. This codes for CAWRTSAHYGYTF.

The chain joins TRBV30 to TRBJ1-5; D unresolved. Germline V gives CDR1 GTSNPN, CDR2 SVGIG (reference sequence). The CDR3 sequence is 14 residues long. Between the trimmed V and J ends, which lost 0 bases and 3 bases, there was a span of 9 bases. CDR3 sequence: CAWSVSALNQPQHF. CDR3 bases: TGTGCCTGGAGTGTATCAGCGCTCAATCAGCCCCAGCATTTT.

This chain joins TRBV18 and TRBJ1-1; 7 bases are shared with TRBD1. Per the germline V gene, CDR1 is KGHSH and CDR2 is LQKENI. V lost 1 base to trimming and J lost 4 bases; unmatched junction nucleotides: 6. The CDR3 sequence is 15 residues long. The CDR3 sequence: CASSPRQGEATEAFF. The CDR3, as DNA: TGTGCCAGCTCACCACGGCAGGGGGAGGCCACTGAAGCTTTCTTT.

This clone has just a few counts. CDR3 sequence: CASSVVAAPNTEAFF. The CDR3 DNA is TGTGCCAGCAGCGTAGTTGCGGCGCCGAACACTGAAGCTTTCTTT. The chain carries TRBV9 and TRBJ1-1; D is unclear. The length of the CDR3 is 15 residues. Per the germline V gene, CDR1 is SGDLS and CDR2 is YYNGEE. V lost 0 bases and J lost 1, with 10 bases in between.

This clone was seen just once. This chain uses TRBV2 with TRBJ1-3; D might be TRBD1 (5 bases). This CDR3 contains 14 residues. Germline V lookup: CDR1 SNHLY, CDR2 FYNNEI. Trimming stripped 7 bases from V and 5 bases from J, with 15 bases between. The CDR3 protein is CASKFDSSRNTIYF. As DNA, the CDR3 is TGTGCCAGCAAGTTCGACAGCTCCCGAAACACCATATATTTT.

This chain links TRBV6-5 with TRBJ1-1; D gene unclear. The V gene lost 5 bases and the J gene lost 6 bases, with 13 bases spanning the gap. The CDR3 sequence is 13 residues long. Germline loops: CDR1 MNHEY, CDR2 SVGAGI. This CDR3 reads CASSPKVVPEAFF. DNA for the CDR3: TGTGCCAGCAGTCCGAAAGTAGTTCCTGAAGCTTTCTTT.

The rearrangement joins TRBV5-5 to TRBJ2-1, with D possibly TRBD1 on 6 matching bases. The V gene's germline CDR1 is SGHKS and CDR2 YYEKEE (reference sequence). V lost 4 bases and J lost 9, with 14 bases in between. The length of the CDR3 is 13 residues. Here the CDR3 DNA reads TGTGCCAGCAGCCTTACAGGGAAAAGTGAGCAGTTCTTC. The encoded protein is CASSLTGKSEQFF.

This clone was recorded only once. The chain combines TRBV5-4 with TRBJ2-1; 7 bases align to TRBD2. The germline V gene encodes CDR1 SGHNT and CDR2 YYREEE (reference sequence). Trimming at V came to 0 bases and at J to 1 base, leaving 1 base not matched to a gene. The CDR3 sequence is 15 residues long. The CDR3 loop reads CASSLAGRSYNEQFF. The CDR3 nucleotides read TGTGCCAGCAGCTTGGCCGGGAGGTCCTACAATGAGCAGTTCTTC.

V and J are TRBV5-1 and TRBJ2-7; TRBD1 is a possible D gene (6 bases). Between the trimmed V and J ends, which lost 4 bases and 5 bases, there was a span of 16 bases. The CDR3 runs to 14 residues. Germline CDR1 reads SGHRS; CDR2 reads YFSETQ. CDR3 coding DNA: TGCGCCAGCAGCAGGGAACAGGGAACCCACGAGCAGTACTTC. This encodes CASSREQGTHEQYF.

This chain links TRBV9 with TRBJ2-4; D might be TRBD1 (6 bases). Germline assignment: CDR1 SGDLS and CDR2 YYNGEE. The length of the CDR3 is 17 residues. V lost 2 bases to trimming and J lost 4 bases, with 19 bases between them. In DNA, the CDR3 is TGTGCCAGCAGCGTCGGACACAGGGAAGGGTCGAAAAACATTCAGTACTTC. Translation gives CASSVGHREGSKNIQYF.

The rearrangement joins TRBV2 to TRBJ1-6, with D perhaps matching TRBD1 (6 bases). The CDR3 spans 15 residues. Trimming took 5 bases from V and 7 from J, leaving 15 bases between them. Looked up from germline, CDR1 is SNHLY and CDR2 is FYNNEI. CDR3 sequence (DNA): TGTGCCAGCAGTAGCAGAAATGGACAGAATTCACCCCTCCACTTT. Translated, it gives CASSSRNGQNSPLHF.

The chain is built from TRBV7-2 and TRBJ2-3, with 9 bases lining up with TRBD2. With 7 bases clipped from V and 1 base from J, the junction kept 0 bases outside the gene matches. The CDR3 contains 13 residues. Germline V lookup: CDR1 SGHTA, CDR2 FQGNSA. The CDR3 DNA reads as TGTGCCAGCAAGCGGGGGGGCACAGATACGCAGTATTTT. Its protein product is CASKRGGTDTQYF.

V usage is TRBV11-2 and J usage is TRBJ2-3; weak D call: TRBD1 (6 bases). Germline V CDR1 and CDR2: SGHAT, FQNNGV. CDR3 length: 15 residues. Trimming removed 1 base from V and 1 base from J, with 9 bases in between. CDR3 nucleotides: TGTGCCAGCAGCTTAGTTGGACAGCGCACAGATACGCAGTATTTT. Translating gives CASSLVGQRTDTQYF.

This clone was picked up one time. This chain uses TRBV6-2 or TRBV6-3 with TRBJ2-5; D may be TRBD2 (5 bases). The CDR3 has 14 residues. V was cut by 4 bases and J by 1 base, with 10 bases left in between. CDR1 and CDR2 from the germline V gene are MNHEY and SVGEGT. CDR3 sequence: CASSWGGGQETQYF. The DNA of the CDR3 is TGTGCCAGCAGTTGGGGTGGAGGCCAAGAGACCCAGTACTTC.

The V call is TRBV6-2 or TRBV6-3, the J call TRBJ1-2; D might be TRBD1 (5 bases). Looked up from germline, CDR1 is MNHEY and CDR2 is SVGEGT. With 2 bases removed from V and 6 bases from J, the gap between germline ends came to 16 bases. The CDR3 totals 15 residues. CDR3 in DNA: TGTGCCAGCAGTTACGGAAGGACCGGCAGGGATGGCTACACCTTC. Residues: CASSYGRTGRDGYTF.

This clone has just a few counts. The chain is built from TRBV25-1 and TRBJ1-3; TRBD1 might be the D (6 bases). Trimming took off 5 bases at V and 1 base at J, with 12 bases between the two ends. Per germline, CDR1 MGHDK and CDR2 SYGVNS. The CDR3 is made up of 15 amino acids. CDR3 sequence: CASSSPGVSGNTIYF. CDR3 sequence (DNA): TGTGCCAGCAGTTCTCCAGGGGTGTCTGGAAACACCATATATTTT.

The chain joins TRBV6-5 to TRBJ1-6; 7 positions match TRBD1. This CDR3 contains 15 residues. J lost 3 bases, V lost 7 bases, and 6 bases had no gene match. The V gene's germline CDR1 is MNHEY and CDR2 SVGAGI. For the CDR3, the DNA is TGTGCCAGCACCGAGAACAGGGGCTATAATTCACCCCTCCACTTT. Encoded protein: CASTENRGYNSPLHF.

V usage is TRBV28 and J usage is TRBJ2-2; D unclear. This CDR3 has 15 amino acids. Trimming removed 5 bases from V and 0 bases from J, with 10 bases in between. The germline gives CDR1 MDHEN, CDR2 SYDVKM. This CDR3 is CASSLGPANTGELFF. In DNA, the CDR3 is TGTGCCAGCAGTCTAGGTCCAGCGAACACCGGGGAGCTGTTTTTT.

The chain joins TRBV6-5 to TRBJ1-6, with unresolved D. CDR3 size: 14 residues. V lost 8 bases and J 6 bases, leaving 14 bases between the germline ends. Germline V gene lookup returns CDR1 MNHEY and CDR2 SVGAGI. Written as DNA, the CDR3 is TGTGCCAGCCGGTGGTCAGCGGTTAATTCACCCCTCCACTTT. Translating it yields CASRWSAVNSPLHF.

The V call is TRBV13, the J call TRBJ2-7; 9 positions agree with TRBD2. With 4 bases clipped from V and 9 bases from J, the junction kept 13 bases outside the gene matches. This CDR3 spans 15 amino acids. The germline V gene encodes CDR1 PRHDT and CDR2 FYEKMQ (reference sequence). The CDR3 loop reads CASSSQGVSGSVQYF. DNA for the CDR3: TGTGCCAGCAGCTCACAGGGCGTTAGCGGGAGTGTGCAGTACTTC.

A single count supports this clone. The chain employs TRBV9 and TRBJ2-7, with 8 nucleotides matching TRBD2. CDR1 is SGDLS and CDR2 is YYNGEE in the germline V gene. The length of the CDR3 is 15 residues. The ends lost 4 bases at V and 6 bases at J; junction bases unmatched: 12. The CDR3 region has the DNA TGTGCCAGCAGCATAGGAGGAGCGGGAGTGTTCGAGCAGTACTTC. It is translated as CASSIGGAGVFEQYF.

This clone was counted a few times. The CDR3 here is CASSPTNSGNTIYF. CDR3 sequence (DNA): TGTGCCAGCAGTCCTACCAACTCTGGAAACACCATATATTTT. This chain joins TRBV7-2 and TRBJ1-3; D is undetermined. CDR3 length: 14 amino acids. V was clipped by 6 bases and J by 0 bases, with 9 bases between them. Germline V gene lookup returns CDR1 SGHTA and CDR2 FQGNSA.

This sequence joins TRBV10-3 and TRBJ1-3; TRBD1 might be the D (5 bases). V lost 8 bases and J 0 bases, leaving 14 bases between the germline ends. Germline V CDR1 and CDR2: ENHRY, SYGVKD. The CDR3 totals 15 residues. CDR3 region: CAIGGTYGSGNTIYF. CDR3 nucleotides: TGTGCCATCGGTGGGACTTATGGCTCTGGAAACACCATATATTTT.

The chain carries TRBV18 and TRBJ1-6; D is ambiguous. Trimming stripped 0 bases from V and 8 bases from J, with 11 bases between. The CDR3 is 15 amino acids. Germline V gene sequence: CDR1 KGHSH, CDR2 LQKENI. CDR3 nucleotide sequence: TGTGCCAGCTCACCACCCCCAGGTGATTATTCACCCCTCCACTTT. Protein: CASSPPPGDYSPLHF.

The chain employs TRBV19 and TRBJ2-5; D perhaps matches TRBD2 (5 bases). Germline V gene sequence: CDR1 LNHDA, CDR2 SQIVND (reference sequence). Trimming shortened V by 6 bases and J by 1 base, and 9 bases separated the two germline ends. The CDR3 extends over 13 amino acids. The CDR3 region is CASRERTQETQYF. The CDR3 coding sequence is TGTGCCAGTAGGGAGCGGACCCAAGAGACCCAGTACTTC.

A note on this clone: A junction end diverges from the germline sequence, so it may reflect a read error. The V and J genes are TRBV7-7 and TRBJ2-2; 7 nucleotides align to TRBD1. The germline gives CDR1 SSHAT, CDR2 FNYEAQ (reference sequence). The CDR3 has 14 amino acids. The CDR3 protein is CASSLDRDTGELFF. As DNA, the CDR3 is TGTGCTAGCAGCTTAGACAGGGACACCGGGGAGCTGTTTTTT. The full variable domain, with the rest looked up from reference TRBV7-7 and TRBJ2-2, is GAGVSQSPRYKVTKRGQDVTLRCDPISSHATLYWYQQALGQGPEFLTYFNYEAQPDKSGLPSDRFSAERPEGSISTLTIQRTEQRDSAMYRCASSLDRDTGELFFGEGSRLTVL.